The source of this T cell receptor (beta chain) is a study of human T cells and chemical hapten exposure. Study in general: Per-sample variation in TCR yield stemmed mainly from small pooled library volume differences.

The starting material, unfractionated whole blood, was used for total RNA extraction. This clonotype showed up many times. Individual cDNA molecules in this library carried unique molecular identifiers. TCRdb processed the 5' RACE reads anew with MiXCR; each CDR3 protein has one entry. Of 130,000 or so distinct CDR3 sequences in the sample, around 4% are singletons; the top ten hold approximately 1.3%. Germline values: CDR1 KGHSH, CDR2 LQKENI. With V trimmed by 5 bases and J by 0 bases, 12 bases remained unmatched. The CDR3 is 18 amino acids. The TCR comes from a female donor in good health. The chain combines TRBV18 with TRBJ2-1; 8 bases are a match to TRBD1. The CDR3 DNA reads TGTGCCAGCTCAGCTCCGGGACAGGAGAAGAGCTCCTACAATGAGCAGTTCTTC. As protein: CASSAPGQEKSSYNEQFF.